This note documents a single T cell receptor (beta chain) sequence. Via MiXCR, TCRdb re-called the 5' RACE reads, giving one row per CDR3 protein. The table lists roughly 180,000 distinct CDR3 sequences, about 9.9% of them singletons. The record originates from a study of T-cell memory formation after mild COVID-19. CDR3 length: 14 amino acids. V dropped 4 bases and J dropped 4 bases, with 10 bases sitting between them. The sample taken for sequencing was PBMCs or a T cell subset sorted from them (not recorded which). This receptor was obtained from a man younger than 30 who had mild COVID-19 (a few samples of this study predate the infection). Cell type and time point are not known. The chain uses TRBV12-3 or TRBV12-4 and TRBJ1-4; TRBD1 might be the D (6 bases). This chain's CDR3 is CASSWRQVNEKLFF. In nucleotides, the CDR3 is TGTGCCAGCAGTTGGCGACAGGTTAATGAAAAACTGTTTTTT.